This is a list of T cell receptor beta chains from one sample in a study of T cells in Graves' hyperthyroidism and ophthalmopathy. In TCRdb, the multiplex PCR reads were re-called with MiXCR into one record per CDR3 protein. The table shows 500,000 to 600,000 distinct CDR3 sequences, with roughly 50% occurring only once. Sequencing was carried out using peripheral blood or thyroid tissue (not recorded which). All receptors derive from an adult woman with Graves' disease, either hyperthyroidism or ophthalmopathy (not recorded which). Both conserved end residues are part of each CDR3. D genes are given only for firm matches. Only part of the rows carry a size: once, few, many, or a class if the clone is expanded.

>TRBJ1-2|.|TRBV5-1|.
TGCGCCAGCAGCTTCGCAAGGGACGACTATGGCTACACCTTC
CASSFARDDYGYTF
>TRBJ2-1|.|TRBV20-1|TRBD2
TGCAGTGCTAGAGACACTAGCGAGTACAATGAGCAGTTCTTC
CSARDTSEYNEQFF
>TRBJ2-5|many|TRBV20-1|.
TGCAGTGCTAGCCGGTCCGCCGAGACCCAGTACTTC
CSASRSAETQYF
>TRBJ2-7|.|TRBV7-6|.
TGTGCCAGCAGCTCACAATCACAGGGTTACGAGCAGTACTTC
CASSSQSQGYEQYF
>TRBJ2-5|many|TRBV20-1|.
TGCAGTGCTAAGGAGGGGGAGACCCAGTACTTC
CSAKEGETQYF
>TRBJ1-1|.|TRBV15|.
TGTGCCACCAGTCCGGCTAGGTACACTGAAGCTTTCTTT
CATSPARYTEAFF
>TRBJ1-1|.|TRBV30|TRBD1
TGTGCCTGGAGTTCCCAGGGGGGCGCTGAAGCTTTCTTT
CAWSSQGGAEAFF
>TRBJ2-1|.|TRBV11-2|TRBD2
TGTGCCAGCAGCCCGGGACTAGTATCAGATGAGCAGTTCTTC
CASSPGLVSDEQFF
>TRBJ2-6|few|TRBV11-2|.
TGTGCCAGCAGGCCAAAACAGGGTTTCCCGCGGGCCAACGTCCTGACTTTC
CASRPKQGFPRANVLTF
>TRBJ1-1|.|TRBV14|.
TGTGCCAGCAGTTGGGGCTACGAAGCTTTCTTT
CASSWGYEAFF
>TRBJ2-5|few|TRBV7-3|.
TGTGCCAGCAGTAAACTTGGGTCGCAAGAGACCCAGTACTTC
CASSKLGSQETQYF
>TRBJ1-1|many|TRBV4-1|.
TGCGCCAGCAGCCACCTAACGCTCGCGGATGAAGCTTTCTTT
CASSHLTLADEAFF
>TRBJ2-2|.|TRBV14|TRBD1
TGTGCCAGCAGCCAAGTGAAGGCGACAGGGGGCACCGGGGAGCTGTTTTTT
CASSQVKATGGTGELFF
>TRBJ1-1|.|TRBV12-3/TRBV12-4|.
TGTGCCAGCAGTGGCGCGGGGTTAGCTTTCTTT
CASSGAGLAFF
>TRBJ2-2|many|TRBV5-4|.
TGTGCCAGCAGCTGGGGGGTGGGCACCGGGGAGCTGTTTTTT
CASSWGVGTGELFF
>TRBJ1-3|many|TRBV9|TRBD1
TGTGCCAGCAGCGTTCTCCCGGGACAGGGCTTAACTGGAAACACCATATATTTT
CASSVLPGQGLTGNTIYF
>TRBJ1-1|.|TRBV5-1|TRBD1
TGCGCCAGCAGACGGACAGGGGCGGACGTAGACACTGAAGCTTTCTTT
CASRRTGADVDTEAFF
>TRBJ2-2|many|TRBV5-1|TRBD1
TGCGCCAGCAGCCTACAGGGGGTCACCGGGGAGCTGTTTTTT
CASSLQGVTGELFF
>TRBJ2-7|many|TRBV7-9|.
TGTGCCAGCAGCTCTCTGGACCGCTACGAGCAGTACTTC
CASSSLDRYEQYF
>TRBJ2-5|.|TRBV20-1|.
TGCAGTGCTAGAGATCCGGGACACGGGGGAGAGACCCAGTACTTC
CSARDPGHGGETQYF
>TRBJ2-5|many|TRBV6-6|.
TGTGCCAGCGTCGGGGGAGACGGGCAAGAGACCCAGTACTTC
CASVGGDGQETQYF
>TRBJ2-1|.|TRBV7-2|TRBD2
TGTGCCAGCAGCTCGGCACAAGCGGGAGGGATACGGGAGCAGTTCTTC
CASSSAQAGGIREQFF
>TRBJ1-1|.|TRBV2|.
TGTGCCAGCAGTTTAAGTCCAAATGAAGCTTTCTTT
CASSLSPNEAFF
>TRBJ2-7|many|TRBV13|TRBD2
TGTGCCAGCAGCTTTGTCCCCGGGACTAGCGGGCCATCCTACGAGCAGTACTTC
CASSFVPGTSGPSYEQYF
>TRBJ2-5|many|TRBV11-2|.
TGTGCCAGCAGCTTAGATTCTTGGGGAGAGACCCAGTACTTC
CASSLDSWGETQYF
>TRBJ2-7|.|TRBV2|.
TGTGCCAGCAGCATTAGGGGGAACGAGCAGTACTTC
CASSIRGNEQYF
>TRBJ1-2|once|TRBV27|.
TGTGCCAGCAGTTTACTTACAGGGACGTATGGCTACACCTTC
CASSLLTGTYGYTF
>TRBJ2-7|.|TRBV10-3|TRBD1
TGTGCCATCAAGACAGGGAGCTACGAGCAGTACTTC
CAIKTGSYEQYF
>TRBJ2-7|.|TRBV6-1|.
TGTGCCAGAGGGGTCGAGCAGTACTTC
CARGVEQYF
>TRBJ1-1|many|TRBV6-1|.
TGTGCCAGCAGTCGACGGGCAGCTTTCTTT
CASSRRAAFF
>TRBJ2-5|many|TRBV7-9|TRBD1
TGTGCCAGCAGCCCGCCGGGACAGTACCAAGAGACCCAGTACTTC
CASSPPGQYQETQYF
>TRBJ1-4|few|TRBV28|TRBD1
TGTGCCAGCAGTCGGGACAGGGTTTTGGAAAAACTGTTTTTT
CASSRDRVLEKLFF
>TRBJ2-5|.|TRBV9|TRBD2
TGTGCCAGCACCGGTGGGCTAGCGGGAAGGTTGGGGGAGACCCAGTACTTC
CASTGGLAGRLGETQYF
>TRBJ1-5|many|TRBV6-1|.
TGTGCCAGCAGTGAAGGCATCGTAGGCACCCAGCCCCAGCATTTT
CASSEGIVGTQPQHF
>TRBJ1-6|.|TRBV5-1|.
TGCGCCAGCAGCTCGGACACTCTCGCCTATAATTCACCCCTCCACTTT
CASSSDTLAYNSPLHF
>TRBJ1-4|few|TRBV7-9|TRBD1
TGTGCCAGCAGTCCTGACAGGGGAACTAATGAAAAACTGTTTTTT
CASSPDRGTNEKLFF
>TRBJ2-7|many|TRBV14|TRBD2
TGTGCCAGCAGCCAAGAACTAGCGGGAGGATTCCACGAGCAGTACTTC
CASSQELAGGFHEQYF